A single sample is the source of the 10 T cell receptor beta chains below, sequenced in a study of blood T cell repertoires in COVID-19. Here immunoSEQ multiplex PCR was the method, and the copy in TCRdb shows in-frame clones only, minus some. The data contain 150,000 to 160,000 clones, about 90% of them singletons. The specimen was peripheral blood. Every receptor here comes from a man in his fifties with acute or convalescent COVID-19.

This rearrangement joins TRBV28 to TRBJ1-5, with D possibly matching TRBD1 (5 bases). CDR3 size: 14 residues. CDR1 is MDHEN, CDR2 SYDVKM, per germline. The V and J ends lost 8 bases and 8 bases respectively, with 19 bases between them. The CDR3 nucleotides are TGTGCCAGCCTCCCCCGGGGGGGATTTGAGCCCCAGCATTTT. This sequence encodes CASLPRGGFEPQHF. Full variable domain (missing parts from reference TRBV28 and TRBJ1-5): DVKVTQSSRYLVKRTGEKVFLECVQDMDHENMFWYRQDPGLGLRLIYFSYDVKMKEKGDIPEGYSVSREKKERFSLILESASTNQTSMYLCASLPRGGFEPQHFGDGTRLSIL.

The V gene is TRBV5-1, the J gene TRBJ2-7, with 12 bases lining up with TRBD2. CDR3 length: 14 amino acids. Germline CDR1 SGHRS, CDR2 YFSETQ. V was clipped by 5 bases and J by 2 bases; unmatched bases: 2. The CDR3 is CASRLAGGPYEQYF. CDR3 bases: TGCGCCAGCAGACTAGCGGGAGGACCCTACGAGCAGTACTTC. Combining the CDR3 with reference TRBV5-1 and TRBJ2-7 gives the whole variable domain KAGVTQTPRYLIKTRGQQVTLSCSPISGHRSVSWYQQTPGQGLQFLFEYFSETQRNKGNFPGRFSGRQFSNSRSEMNVSTLELGDSALYLCASRLAGGPYEQYFGPGTRLTVT.

In DNA, the CDR3 is TGTGCCAGCAGTGAACCGGGACAGGGGGTAGGCTACACCTTC. This gives the protein CASSEPGQGVGYTF. This rearrangement joins TRBV6-1 to TRBJ1-2; 11 bases are a match to TRBD1. This CDR3 contains 14 residues. V dropped 2 bases and J dropped 8; count of bases not matched to a gene: 4. CDR1 MNHNS and CDR2 SASEGT come from the germline V gene.

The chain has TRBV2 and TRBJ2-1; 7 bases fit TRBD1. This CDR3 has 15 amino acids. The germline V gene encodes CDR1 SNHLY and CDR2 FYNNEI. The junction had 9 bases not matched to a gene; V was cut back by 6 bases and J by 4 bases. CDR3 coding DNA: TGTGCCAGCAGGCTGGCACAGGGGCGATACAATGAGCAGTTCTTC. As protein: CASRLAQGRYNEQFF.

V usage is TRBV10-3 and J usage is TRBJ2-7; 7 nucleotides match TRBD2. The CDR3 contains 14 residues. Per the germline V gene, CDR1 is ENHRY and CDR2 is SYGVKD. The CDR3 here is CAISKRGEGGTQDV. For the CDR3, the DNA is TGTGCCATCAGTAAAAGAGGGGAGGGAGGAACGCAGGACGTC.

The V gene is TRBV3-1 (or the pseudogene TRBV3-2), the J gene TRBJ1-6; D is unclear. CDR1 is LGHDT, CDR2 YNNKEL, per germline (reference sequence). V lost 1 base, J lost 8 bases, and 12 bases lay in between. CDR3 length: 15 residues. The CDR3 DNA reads TGTGCCAGCAGCCAAGTTCAGGTATCGGATTCACCCCTCCACTTT. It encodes CASSQVQVSDSPLHF.

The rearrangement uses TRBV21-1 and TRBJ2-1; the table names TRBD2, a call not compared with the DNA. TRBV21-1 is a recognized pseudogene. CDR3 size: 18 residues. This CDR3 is CASSILPGLADQGNEQFF. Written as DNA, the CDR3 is TGTGCCAGCAGCATTTTGCCGGGACTAGCGGATCAGGGCAATGAGCAGTTCTTC.

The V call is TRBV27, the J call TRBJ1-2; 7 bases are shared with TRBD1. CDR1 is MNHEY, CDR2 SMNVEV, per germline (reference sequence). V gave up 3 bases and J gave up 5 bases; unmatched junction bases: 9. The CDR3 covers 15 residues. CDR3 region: CASSFTGQRKYGYTF. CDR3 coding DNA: TGTGCCAGCAGTTTCACGGGACAGCGAAAATATGGCTACACCTTC.

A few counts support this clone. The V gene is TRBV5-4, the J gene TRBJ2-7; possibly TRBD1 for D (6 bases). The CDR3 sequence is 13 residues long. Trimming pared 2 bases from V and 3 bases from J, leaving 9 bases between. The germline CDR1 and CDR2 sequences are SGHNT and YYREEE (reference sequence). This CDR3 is CASSLKGDYEQYF. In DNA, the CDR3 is TGTGCCAGCAGCTTAAAGGGGGACTACGAGCAGTACTTC.

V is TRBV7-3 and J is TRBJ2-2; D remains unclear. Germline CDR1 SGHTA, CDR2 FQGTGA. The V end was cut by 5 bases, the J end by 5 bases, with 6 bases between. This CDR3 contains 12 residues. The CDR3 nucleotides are TGTGCCAGCAGCGCTAATACCGGGGAGCTGTTTTTT. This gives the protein CASSANTGELFF. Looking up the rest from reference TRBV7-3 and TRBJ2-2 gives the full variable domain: GAGVSQTPSNKVTEKGKYVELRCDPISGHTALYWYRQSLGQGPEFLIYFQGTGAADDSGLPNDRFFAVRPEGSVSTLKIQRTERGDSAVYLCASSANTGELFFGEGSRLTVL.